The TCR beta chain described here comes from a study of OX40 agonist ivuxolimab in advanced cancers. Study-wide background: Each dose-escalation patient presented with hepatocellular carcinoma, melanoma, renal cell or head and neck cancer.

Clones were read by immunoSEQ multiplex PCR, and TCRdb kept only the in-frame ones, dropping some. The sample contains about 59,000 clones, about 80% of which appear only once. To note about this clone: Antigen specificity is unknown.

General study results and limits: On average, a greater number of expanded clones characterised CD8+ T cells relative to CD4+.

The specimen was CD4+ or CD8+ T cells sorted from blood, collected in a trial of the OX40 agonist ivuxolimab. The source is an adult with an advanced solid tumor such as melanoma, head and neck, liver or kidney cancer.

Here the CDR3 reads CASIGRMNTEAFF. The CDR3 bases are TGTGCCAGCATAGGGCGGATGAACACTGAAGCTTTCTTT. The chain is built from TRBV28 and TRBJ1-1; D remains ambiguous. Trimming took off 7 bases at V and 0 bases at J, with 9 bases between the two ends. This CDR3 is 13 amino acids long. CDR1 MDHEN and CDR2 SYDVKM come from the germline V gene. The full variable domain, rest sourced from reference TRBV28 and TRBJ1-1, is DVKVTQSSRYLVKRTGEKVFLECVQDMDHENMFWYRQDPGLGLRLIYFSYDVKMKEKGDIPEGYSVSREKKERFSLILESASTNQTSMYLCASIGRMNTEAFFGQGTRLTVV.